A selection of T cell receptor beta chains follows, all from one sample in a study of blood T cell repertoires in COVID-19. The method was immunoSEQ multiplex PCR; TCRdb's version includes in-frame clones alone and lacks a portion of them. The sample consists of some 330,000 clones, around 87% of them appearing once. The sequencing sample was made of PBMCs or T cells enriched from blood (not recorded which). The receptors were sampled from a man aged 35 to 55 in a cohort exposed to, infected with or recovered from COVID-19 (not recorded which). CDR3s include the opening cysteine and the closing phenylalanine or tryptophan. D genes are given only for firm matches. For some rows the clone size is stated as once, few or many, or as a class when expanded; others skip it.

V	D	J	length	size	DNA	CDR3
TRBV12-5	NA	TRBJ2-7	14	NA	TGTGCTAGTGGTTTAGACAGTACCCATCGTGAGCAGTACTTC	CASGLDSTHREQYF
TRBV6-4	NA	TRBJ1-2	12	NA	TGTGCCAGCAGTGACTCTATCAGGGGCTACACCTTC	CASSDSIRGYTF
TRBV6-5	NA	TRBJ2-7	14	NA	TGTGCCAGCATGGCGGGGACGTACTCCTACGAGCAGTACTTC	CASMAGTYSYEQYF
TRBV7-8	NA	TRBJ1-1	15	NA	TGTGCCAGCAGCTTAGCGGGGACAATAAACACTGAAGCTTTCTTT	CASSLAGTINTEAFF
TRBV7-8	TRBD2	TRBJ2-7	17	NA	TGTGCCAGCAGCTTAAGATTTCCCTCTAGCGGGTACTACGAGCAGTACTTC	CASSLRFPSSGYYEQYF
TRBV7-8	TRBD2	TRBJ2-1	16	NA	TGTGCCAGCAGCTTCCTAGCGGGAGTTTCGGGCAATGAGCAGTTCTTC	CASSFLAGVSGNEQFF
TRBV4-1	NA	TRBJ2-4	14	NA	TGCGCCAGCAGCCAATTTCGAGAATTGAACATTCAGTACTTC	CASSQFRELNIQYF
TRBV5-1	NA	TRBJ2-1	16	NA	TGCGCCAGCAGCTTGGGACTAGTTGGCTCCTACAATGAGCAGTTCTTC	CASSLGLVGSYNEQFF
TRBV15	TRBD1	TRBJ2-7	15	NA	TGTGCCACCAGCAGGGGGACAGGGGGTACTTACGAGCAGTACTTC	CATSRGTGGTYEQYF
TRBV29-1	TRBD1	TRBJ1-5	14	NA	TGCAGCGCCCTCGACAGGGATAGCAATCAGCCCCAGCATTTT	CSALDRDSNQPQHF
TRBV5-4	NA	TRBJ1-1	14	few	TGTGCCAGCAGCTTTACAGGGATAGGGCACGAAGCTTTCTTT	CASSFTGIGHEAFF
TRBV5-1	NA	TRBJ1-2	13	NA	TGCGCCAGCAGCGAGACTCAGTACTATGGCTACACCTTC	CASSETQYYGYTF
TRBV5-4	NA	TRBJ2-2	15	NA	TGTGCCAGCAGCTTGATGGCAGCGAACACCGGGGAGCTGTTTTTT	CASSLMAANTGELFF
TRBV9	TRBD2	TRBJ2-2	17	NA	TGTGCCAGCAGCGGATCGGGACTAGCGGGAAGCACCGGGGAGCTGTTTTTT	CASSGSGLAGSTGELFF
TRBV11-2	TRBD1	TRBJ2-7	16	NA	TGTGCCAGCAGCATCTCTTCCGGGACAGGGGGCTACGAGCAGTACTTC	CASSISSGTGGYEQYF
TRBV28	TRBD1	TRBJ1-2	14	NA	TGTGCCAGCAGTTCGACAGGGGGCCTTTACGGCTACACCTTC	CASSSTGGLYGYTF
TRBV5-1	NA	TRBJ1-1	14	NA	TGCGCCAGCAGCTTGCCTCCTCCCAACACTGAAGCTTTCTTT	CASSLPPPNTEAFF
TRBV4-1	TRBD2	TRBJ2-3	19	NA	TGCGCCAGCAGCTACGAGAGCCCGGGACTAGCGGGAGTCAGAGATACGCAGTATTTT	CASSYESPGLAGVRDTQYF
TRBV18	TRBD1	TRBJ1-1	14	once	TGTGCCAGCTCTCTAGACAGGGCAGTTACTGAAGCTTTCTTT	CASSLDRAVTEAFF
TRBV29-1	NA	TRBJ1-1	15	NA	TGCAGCGTTGCGAAGAGGACACTTATGAACACTGAAGCTTTCTTT	CSVAKRTLMNTEAFF
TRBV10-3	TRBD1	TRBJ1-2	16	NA	TGTGCCATCAGGGAACCCCCGGGACAGGGGGACTATGGCTACACCTTC	CAIREPPGQGDYGYTF
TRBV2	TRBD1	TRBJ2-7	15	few	TGTGCCAGCAGTCACAGGGGGCGAGATACCCACGAGCAGTACTTC	CASSHRGRDTHEQYF
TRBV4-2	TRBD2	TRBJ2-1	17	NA	TGTGCCAGCAGCCAAGTGGAGTTTAGCGGGACCAACAATGAGCAGTTCTTC	CASSQVEFSGTNNEQFF
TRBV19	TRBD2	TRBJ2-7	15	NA	TGTGCCAGTAGTCTTACTAGCGGGATTTCCTACGAGCAGTACTTC	CASSLTSGISYEQYF
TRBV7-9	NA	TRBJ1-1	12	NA	TGTGCCAGCAGCTTAGCGGGGGGTAAGGCTTTCTTT	CASSLAGGKAFF
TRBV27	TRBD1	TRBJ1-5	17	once	TGTGCCAGCAGTGGAACACAGGGGGCGGGATTCAATCAGCCCCAGCATTTT	CASSGTQGAGFNQPQHF
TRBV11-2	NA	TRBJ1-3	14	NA	TGTGCCAGCAGCCCACAGGTGGCTGGAAACACCATATATTTT	CASSPQVAGNTIYF
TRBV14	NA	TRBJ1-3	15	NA	TGTGCCAGCAGCCAAGCAGGGTACTCTGGAAACACCATATATTTT	CASSQAGYSGNTIYF
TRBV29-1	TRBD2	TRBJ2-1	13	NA	TGCAGCGTTGCGGCTAGCGGCTCTGGTGAGCAGTTCTTC	CSVAASGSGEQFF
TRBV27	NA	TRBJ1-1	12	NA	TGTGCCAGCAGCTCCTCTGGGGCCCGGGCTTTCTTT	CASSSSGARAFF
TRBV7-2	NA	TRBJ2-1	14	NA	TGTGCCAGCAGCTCTAGTCCGCCCTACAATGAGCAGTTCTTC	CASSSSPPYNEQFF
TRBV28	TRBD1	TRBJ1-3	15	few	TGTGCCAGCAGTCCAACGACAGGGGGCGGGAACACCATATATTTT	CASSPTTGGGNTIYF
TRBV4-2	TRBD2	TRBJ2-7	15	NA	TGTGCCAGCAGCCAACTAGCGGGAGGCACCTACGAGCAGTACTTC	CASSQLAGGTYEQYF
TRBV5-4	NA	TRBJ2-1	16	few	TGTGCCAGCAGCTTGGTTTTCGGGAGCGGACACAATGAGCAGTTCTTC	CASSLVFGSGHNEQFF
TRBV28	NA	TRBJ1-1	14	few	TGTGCCAGCAGTTTCCCGGACAGAAAGTCTGAAGCTTTCTTT	CASSFPDRKSEAFF
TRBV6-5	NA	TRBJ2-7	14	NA	TGTGCCAGCAGCCAGAGACAGAACTCCTACGAGCAGTACTTC	CASSQRQNSYEQYF
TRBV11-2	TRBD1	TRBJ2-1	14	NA	TGTGCCAGCAGCTTACGTATAGGGGGCGATGAGCAGTTCTTC	CASSLRIGGDEQFF
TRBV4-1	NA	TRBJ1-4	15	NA	TGCGCCAGCAGCCAAGATTTGGCAGGGAGGGAAAAACTGTTTTTT	CASSQDLAGREKLFF
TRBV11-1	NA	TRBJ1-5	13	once	TGTGCCAGCAGTCCCGATTCGAGCCAGCCCCAGCATTTT	CASSPDSSQPQHF
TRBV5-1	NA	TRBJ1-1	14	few	TGCGCCAGCAGCCAAAGGACAGTGAACACTGAAGCTTTCTTT	CASSQRTVNTEAFF
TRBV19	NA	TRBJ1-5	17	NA	TGTGCCAGTAATCCTTTCAGGACGGGGTATAGCAATCAGCCCCAGCATTTT	CASNPFRTGYSNQPQHF
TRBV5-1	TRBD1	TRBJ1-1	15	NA	TGCGCCAGCTCCAGGACAGGGGTCGTATCCACTGAAGCTTTCTTT	CASSRTGVVSTEAFF
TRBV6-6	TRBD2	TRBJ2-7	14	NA	TGTGCCAGCAGAGGTAGCGGGAGTGTTGGCGAGCAGTACTTC	CASRGSGSVGEQYF
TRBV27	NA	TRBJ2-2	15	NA	TGTGCCAGCAGTTTGGGGCAGGGCAGGACCGGGGAGCTGTTTTTT	CASSLGQGRTGELFF
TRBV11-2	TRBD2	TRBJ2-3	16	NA	TGTGCCAGCAGCTTCGCGGGGGGATTGTTGACAGATACGCAGTATTTT	CASSFAGGLLTDTQYF
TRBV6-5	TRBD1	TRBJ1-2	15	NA	TGTGCCAGCAGCATCCGACAGGGGAGGTGGGCTGGCTACACCTTC	CASSIRQGRWAGYTF
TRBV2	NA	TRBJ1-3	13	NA	TGTGCCAGCAGTGAGAGACATGGAAACACCATATATTTT	CASSERHGNTIYF
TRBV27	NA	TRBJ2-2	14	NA	TGTGCCAGCAGTTGGGGACACAACACCGGGGAGCTGTTTTTT	CASSWGHNTGELFF
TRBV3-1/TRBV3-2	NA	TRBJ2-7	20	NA	TGTGCCAGCAGCCAAGGACCCACCCGAGGGACCGGGGGGCGATCTAGCGAGCAGTACTTC	CASSQGPTRGTGGRSSEQYF
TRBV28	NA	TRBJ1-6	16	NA	TGTGCCAGCACCCCTTCTGGTGGCGGGTATAGTTCACCCCTCCACTTT	CASTPSGGGYSSPLHF
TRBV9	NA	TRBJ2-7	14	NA	TGTGCCAGCAGCGTGACAGGTAGCTCCTACGAGCAGTACTTC	CASSVTGSSYEQYF
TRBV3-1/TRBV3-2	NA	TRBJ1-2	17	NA	TGTGCCAGCAGCCAACGAGGTTCGGAGGGAGAGGGCTATGGCTACACCTTC	CASSQRGSEGEGYGYTF
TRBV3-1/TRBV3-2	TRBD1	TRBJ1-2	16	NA	TGTGCCAGCAGCCAGAATATGGGACAGGGGAACTATGGCTACACCTTC	CASSQNMGQGNYGYTF
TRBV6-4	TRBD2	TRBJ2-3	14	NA	TGTGCCAGCAGTGAGGGCGGGAGGGGAGATACGCAGTATTTT	CASSEGGRGDTQYF
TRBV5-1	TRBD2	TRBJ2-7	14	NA	TGCGCCAGCAGAGGAAGTCTAGCGGGCTACGAGCAGTACTTC	CASRGSLAGYEQYF
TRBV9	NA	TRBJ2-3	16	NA	TGTGCCAGCAGCGTAGGTGGCGGAAGAGTCACAGATACGCAGTATTTT	CASSVGGGRVTDTQYF
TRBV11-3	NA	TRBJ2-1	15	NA	TGTGCCAGCAGCCCCCCCGGACACCGTGGGAATGAGCAGTTCTTC	CASSPPGHRGNEQFF
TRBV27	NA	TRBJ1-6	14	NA	TGTGCCAGCAGTTTGACAAAAGATAATTCACCCCTCCACTTT	CASSLTKDNSPLHF